Listed below are T cell receptor beta chains from one sample, sequenced in a study of T cells in Graves' hyperthyroidism and ophthalmopathy. TCRdb re-analysed the multiplex PCR reads in MiXCR, keeping a single row per CDR3 protein. The table records 250,000 to 300,000 distinct CDR3 sequences, 15% to 20% of them present only once. Sequencing was performed on blood. The receptors come from a man aged 45-60 years with Graves' ophthalmopathy. Both conserved end residues are part of each CDR3. The order of the fields is J gene, D gene, V gene, clone size, CDR3 protein, CDR3 DNA. D genes are given only for firm matches. Part of the rows lack a size; the others show once, few, many or a class for expanded clones.

j_call: TRBJ1-1
d_call: NA
v_call: TRBV7-3
clone_size: NA
cdr3_aa: CASSLGGQGTEAFF
cdr3_nt: TGTGCCAGCAGCTTAGGGGGGCAGGGCACTGAAGCTTTCTTT

j_call: TRBJ2-1
d_call: NA
v_call: TRBV19
clone_size: NA
cdr3_aa: CASSKGDIFYNEQFF
cdr3_nt: TGTGCCAGTAGTAAAGGGGACATTTTCTACAATGAGCAGTTCTTC

j_call: TRBJ2-7
d_call: NA
v_call: TRBV7-8
clone_size: NA
cdr3_aa: CASSLTVYYEQYF
cdr3_nt: TGTGCCAGCAGCTTAACAGTTTACTACGAGCAGTACTTC

j_call: TRBJ2-1
d_call: NA
v_call: TRBV28
clone_size: many
cdr3_aa: CASSLNYNEQFF
cdr3_nt: TGTGCCAGCAGTTTGAACTACAATGAGCAGTTCTTC

j_call: TRBJ1-4
d_call: TRBD1
v_call: TRBV11-2
clone_size: few
cdr3_aa: CASSPPPRDRADNEKLFF
cdr3_nt: TGTGCCAGCAGCCCCCCCCCCCGGGACAGGGCCGATAATGAAAAACTGTTTTTT

j_call: TRBJ2-7
d_call: TRBD2
v_call: TRBV19
clone_size: NA
cdr3_aa: CASSRLAGPSYEQYF
cdr3_nt: TGTGCCAGTAGCCGACTAGCGGGACCATCCTACGAGCAGTACTTC

j_call: TRBJ2-3
d_call: NA
v_call: TRBV7-2
clone_size: few
cdr3_aa: CASGDGPASTDTQYF
cdr3_nt: TGTGCCAGTGGAGACGGTCCTGCTAGCACAGATACGCAGTATTTT

j_call: TRBJ2-5
d_call: TRBD2
v_call: TRBV11-2
clone_size: many
cdr3_aa: CASSLEEGSGRVKTQYF
cdr3_nt: TGTGCCAGCAGCTTAGAGGAGGGAAGCGGGAGAGTAAAGACCCAGTACTTC

j_call: TRBJ2-7
d_call: TRBD1
v_call: TRBV28
clone_size: many
cdr3_aa: CASSQTGGFNEQYF
cdr3_nt: TGTGCCAGCAGTCAGACAGGGGGCTTCAACGAGCAGTACTTC

j_call: TRBJ2-1
d_call: TRBD2
v_call: TRBV11-2
clone_size: NA
cdr3_aa: CASRSGLAANNEQFF
cdr3_nt: TGTGCCAGCAGATCGGGACTAGCGGCTAACAATGAGCAGTTCTTC

j_call: TRBJ2-2
d_call: NA
v_call: TRBV6-1
clone_size: NA
cdr3_aa: CASSYGLPANTGELFF
cdr3_nt: TGTGCCAGCAGTTATGGACTACCGGCGAACACCGGGGAGCTGTTTTTT

j_call: TRBJ2-5
d_call: NA
v_call: TRBV11-2
clone_size: many
cdr3_aa: CASSLDPGLQETQYF
cdr3_nt: TGTGCCAGCAGCTTAGACCCGGGGCTCCAAGAGACCCAGTACTTC

j_call: TRBJ2-5
d_call: NA
v_call: TRBV20-1
clone_size: many
cdr3_aa: CSAADAGTGETQYF
cdr3_nt: TGCAGTGCCGCCGACGCGGGGACTGGGGAGACCCAGTACTTC

j_call: TRBJ2-7
d_call: NA
v_call: TRBV6-2/TRBV6-3
clone_size: many
cdr3_aa: CASSPTVGSSYEQYF
cdr3_nt: TGTGCCAGCAGCCCGACCGTTGGAAGCTCCTACGAGCAGTACTTC

j_call: TRBJ1-3
d_call: NA
v_call: TRBV2
clone_size: few
cdr3_aa: CASTSDSQTGNTIYF
cdr3_nt: TGTGCCAGCACCTCGGACAGCCAGACTGGAAACACCATATATTTT

j_call: TRBJ2-3
d_call: NA
v_call: TRBV7-6
clone_size: many
cdr3_aa: CASSLEGGTSTDTQYF
cdr3_nt: TGTGCCAGCAGCTTAGAAGGCGGGACCAGCACAGATACGCAGTATTTT

j_call: TRBJ2-5
d_call: TRBD2
v_call: TRBV6-5
clone_size: many
cdr3_aa: CASSYPPSGRYVETQYF
cdr3_nt: TGTGCCAGCAGTTACCCCCCTAGCGGGAGGTATGTAGAGACCCAGTACTTC

j_call: TRBJ2-3
d_call: TRBD2
v_call: TRBV29-1
clone_size: few
cdr3_aa: CSVEDFGLAGNTDTQYF
cdr3_nt: TGCAGCGTTGAAGATTTTGGACTAGCGGGAAACACAGATACGCAGTATTTT

j_call: TRBJ2-1
d_call: TRBD2
v_call: TRBV2
clone_size: few
cdr3_aa: CASSELAGPLYNEQFF
cdr3_nt: TGTGCCAGCAGTGAACTAGCGGGACCCCTATACAATGAGCAGTTCTTC

j_call: TRBJ2-5
d_call: NA
v_call: TRBV7-9
clone_size: NA
cdr3_aa: CASSLAGGGGETQYF
cdr3_nt: TGTGCCAGCAGCTTAGCAGGAGGAGGGGGGGAGACCCAGTACTTC

j_call: TRBJ2-1
d_call: NA
v_call: TRBV24-1
clone_size: NA
cdr3_aa: CATSGVNEQFF
cdr3_nt: TGTGCCACCAGTGGGGTCAATGAGCAGTTCTTC

j_call: TRBJ2-2
d_call: NA
v_call: TRBV5-1
clone_size: many
cdr3_aa: CASSPENTGELFF
cdr3_nt: TGCGCCAGCAGCCCTGAAAACACCGGGGAGCTGTTTTTT

j_call: TRBJ2-1
d_call: NA
v_call: TRBV2
clone_size: few
cdr3_aa: CASTPGWVEQFF
cdr3_nt: TGTGCCAGCACCCCCGGGTGGGTTGAGCAGTTCTTC

j_call: TRBJ1-6
d_call: TRBD1
v_call: TRBV10-3
clone_size: NA
cdr3_aa: CAISRQGDNSPLHF
cdr3_nt: TGTGCCATCAGTCGACAGGGCGATAATTCACCCCTCCACTTT

j_call: TRBJ2-1
d_call: TRBD1
v_call: TRBV11-3
clone_size: NA
cdr3_aa: CASSFGQGKFNEQFF
cdr3_nt: TGTGCCAGCAGCTTTGGACAGGGGAAGTTCAATGAGCAGTTCTTC

j_call: TRBJ2-7
d_call: NA
v_call: TRBV18
clone_size: many
cdr3_aa: CASSPRGYEQYF
cdr3_nt: TGCGCCAGCAGCCCGCGGGGTTACGAGCAGTACTTC

j_call: TRBJ2-2
d_call: TRBD2
v_call: TRBV6-1
clone_size: few
cdr3_aa: CASMRGGNTGELFF
cdr3_nt: TGTGCCAGCATGCGGGGGGGTAACACCGGGGAGCTGTTTTTT

j_call: TRBJ2-3
d_call: TRBD2
v_call: TRBV18
clone_size: many
cdr3_aa: CASSPSGTSGPTDTQYF
cdr3_nt: TGTGCCAGCTCACCCTCCGGGACTAGCGGTCCCACAGATACGCAGTATTTT

j_call: TRBJ2-7
d_call: NA
v_call: TRBV9
clone_size: NA
cdr3_aa: CASSVGPSTYEQYF
cdr3_nt: TGTGCCAGCAGCGTAGGTCCCTCGACCTACGAGCAGTACTTC

j_call: TRBJ2-3
d_call: TRBD2
v_call: TRBV27
clone_size: NA
cdr3_aa: CASSGLARSSTDTQYF
cdr3_nt: TGTGCCAGCTCCGGACTAGCAAGGAGTTCGACAGATACGCAGTATTTT

j_call: TRBJ2-3
d_call: TRBD1
v_call: TRBV11-2
clone_size: many
cdr3_aa: CASSSQGQGFTDTQYF
cdr3_nt: TGTGCCAGCAGCTCCCAAGGACAGGGATTCACAGATACGCAGTATTTT